This T cell receptor beta chain was documented in a study of blood T cell repertoires in COVID-19. About the research overall: Collection of acute and convalescent COVID-19 samples took place in the United States, Italy and Spain.

Repertoires were generated with immunoSEQ multiplex PCR, while TCRdb's copy carries only in-frame clones and drops some. The sample consists of 60,000 to 70,000 clones, around 86% of them appearing once. Unmatched junction bases numbered 8, after V lost 2 bases and J lost 5 bases. This CDR3 region has 15 residues. Germline loops: CDR1 GTSNPN, CDR2 SVGIG (reference sequence). The V and J genes are TRBV30 and TRBJ1-5, with 8 bases identical to TRBD1. This TCR was sampled from a man older than 75 with acute or convalescent COVID-19. Sequencing input: peripheral blood. Here the CDR3 reads CAWSLSGTGYQPQHF. CDR3 sequence (DNA): TGTGCCTGGAGTCTATCCGGGACAGGATATCAGCCCCAGCATTTT.